This T cell receptor beta chain was profiled in a study of blood T cells in healthy people across ages. The study, taken as a whole, reports: Whereas aged donors had fewer naive CD4+ cells, long-lived donors had more of them and higher diversity.

Concerning this clonotype itself: Its target is not known.

A J-beta primer mix and a sample-barcoded 5' primer were used in a second PCR of roughly 6 to 12 cycles. TCRdb called the 5' RACE reads again in MiXCR, with one record for every CDR3 protein. Counted here are 1.5 million to 2 million distinct CDR3 sequences, about 49% occurring once; the ten biggest clones make up about 2.1%. Sequencing was done on a sample of blood. This receptor was taken from a woman aged 40 to 50 in good health.

CDR3 sequence: CASSYRRGTPGVGEQFF. CDR3 DNA sequence: TGTGCCAGCAGTTACCGGCGCGGAACCCCGGGAGTGGGTGAGCAGTTCTTC. The chain employs TRBV6-5 and TRBJ2-1; a possible D gene is TRBD2 (6 bases). The V gene lost 2 bases and the J gene lost 9 bases, with 23 bases spanning the gap. In germline, CDR1 is MNHEY, CDR2 SVGAGI. The CDR3 extends over 17 amino acids.